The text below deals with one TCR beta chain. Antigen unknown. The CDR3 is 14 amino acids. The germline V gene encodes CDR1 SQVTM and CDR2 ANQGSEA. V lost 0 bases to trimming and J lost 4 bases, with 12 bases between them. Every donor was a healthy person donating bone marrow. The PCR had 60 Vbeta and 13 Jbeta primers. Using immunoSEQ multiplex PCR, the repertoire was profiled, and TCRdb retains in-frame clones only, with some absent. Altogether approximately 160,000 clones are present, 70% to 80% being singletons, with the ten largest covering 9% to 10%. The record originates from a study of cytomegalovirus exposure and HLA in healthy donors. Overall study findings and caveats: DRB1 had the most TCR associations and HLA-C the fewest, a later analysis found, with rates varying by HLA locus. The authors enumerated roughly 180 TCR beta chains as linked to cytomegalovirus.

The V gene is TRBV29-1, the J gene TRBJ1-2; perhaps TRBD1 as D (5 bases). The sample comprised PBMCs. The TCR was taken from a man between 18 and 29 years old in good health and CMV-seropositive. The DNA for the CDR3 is TGCAGCGTTGAAGACAGGGCTTACCTCTATGGCTACACCTTC. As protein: CSVEDRAYLYGYTF.